This passage covers 19 T cell receptor beta chains from one sample sequenced in a study of blood T cell repertoires in COVID-19. Sequencing was performed with immunoSEQ multiplex PCR; in TCRdb, only in-frame clones are kept and a portion is missing. The top ten clones hold roughly a tenth of a sample with more than 10,000 clones, 90% of them seen once. Sequenced: peripheral blood. The receptors originated from a human donor in a cohort sampled during active COVID-19.

J is TRBJ2-3 and V is TRBV15, with 8 bases lining up with TRBD1. V gave up 5 bases and J gave up 1 base; unmatched junction bases: 2. Germline values: CDR1 LNHNV, CDR2 YYDKDF (reference sequence). The CDR3 is 14 residues long. The CDR3, as DNA: TGTGCCACCAGCGGACAGGGAGGCACAGATACGCAGTATTTT. It codes for CATSGQGGTDTQYF.

The V and J genes are TRBV6-5 and TRBJ1-5; D is ambiguous. CDR1 is MNHEY and CDR2 is SVGAGI in the germline V gene. The ends were cut back, 8 bases at V and 7 bases at J, with 9 bases in the middle. The CDR3 is 11 amino acids. The CDR3 coding sequence is TGTGCCAGCGGCCGGGGACAGCCCCAGCATTTT. Protein product: CASGRGQPQHF.

The V gene is TRBV28, the J gene TRBJ1-1; 8 nucleotides agree with TRBD1. The germline V gene encodes CDR1 MDHEN and CDR2 SYDVKM. This CDR3 contains 16 residues. J gave up 1 base and V 8 bases, and 12 bases lay outside the gene matches. For the CDR3, the DNA is TGTGCCAGCTATCCAAGTCAGGGGGCGGGGAACACTGAAGCTTTCTTT. Translation: CASYPSQGAGNTEAFF.

The chain couples TRBV29-1 to TRBJ2-7, with D possibly being TRBD1 (7 bases). V shed 6 bases and J shed 2 bases, with 17 bases lying between them. Germline-derived CDR1 and CDR2 are SQVTM and ANQGSEA. CDR3 size: 14 residues. CDR3 loop: CSVGGQYGPYEQYF. As DNA, the CDR3 is TGCAGCGTGGGGGGACAGTACGGGCCCTACGAGCAGTACTTC.

In its sample, this clone was seen once. This chain links TRBV6-9 with TRBJ1-1; 9 positions match TRBD1. The V and J ends lost 6 bases and 1 base, in that order; junction bases with no gene match: 12. This CDR3 is built from 17 residues. Germline V gene data show CDR1 as MNHGY and CDR2 as SVAAGI. The CDR3 DNA reads as TGTGCCAGCAGCGACCGGGACAGGGTATTAGGGAACACTGAAGCTTTCTTT. It yields the protein CASSDRDRVLGNTEAFF.

This clone was recorded once. The CDR3 here is CASGGADSPLHF. The CDR3 bases are TGTGCCAGCGGGGGGGCGGATTCACCCCTCCACTTT. The V and J genes are TRBV6-4 and TRBJ1-6; the D gene is possibly TRBD1 (6 bases). There are 12 residues in the CDR3. Per the germline V gene, CDR1 is MRHNA and CDR2 is SNTAGT. Trimming took off 8 bases at V and 8 bases at J, with 10 bases between the two ends.

J is TRBJ1-2 and V is TRBV14, with D unclear. Germline CDR1 reads SGHDN; CDR2 reads FVKESK. V dropped 4 bases and J dropped 8 bases, with 20 bases sitting between them. The CDR3 contains 15 residues. CDR3 in amino acids: CASSPRTGIHRGYTF. As DNA, the CDR3 is TGTGCCAGCAGCCCCAGGACTGGGATACATAGGGGCTACACCTTC. The full variable domain, its missing parts supplied by reference TRBV14 and TRBJ1-2, is EAGVTQFPSHSVIEKGQTVTLRCDPISGHDNLYWYRRVMGKEIKFLLHFVKESKQDESGMPNNRFLAERTGGTYSTLKVQPAELEDSGVYFCASSPRTGIHRGYTFGSGTRLTVV.

The CDR3 DNA sequence: TGCGCCAGCTTCCTCGGACAGGGACCCAATCAGCCCCAGCATTTT. This encodes CASFLGQGPNQPQHF. The chain is built from TRBV5-1 and TRBJ1-5; 8 bases match TRBD1. CDR3 length: 15 amino acids. The junction had 9 bases not matched to a gene; V was cut back by 7 bases and J by 3 bases. CDR1 is SGHRS, CDR2 YFSETQ, per germline.

The genes are TRBV12-5 and TRBJ2-7, with 9 bases lining up with TRBD2. Germline V lookup: CDR1 LGHNT, CDR2 FRNRAP. CDR3 length: 17 amino acids. Unmatched junction bases numbered 13, after V lost 0 bases and J lost 7 bases. CDR3 sequence: CASGLVRWGGGAPEQYF. CDR3 bases: TGTGCTAGTGGTTTGGTACGCTGGGGCGGGGGGGCCCCTGAGCAGTACTTC.

V is TRBV4-3 and J is TRBJ2-3; 10 bases align to TRBD2. V was pared by 1 base and J by 4 bases, with 5 bases of the junction left unmatched. This CDR3 is built from 16 residues. Germline CDR1 reads LGHNA; CDR2 reads YSLEER. For the CDR3, the DNA is TGCGCCAGCAGCCAAGCCGGGACTAGCGCCGCAGATACGCAGTATTTT. This translates into CASSQAGTSAADTQYF.

V and J are TRBV24-1 and TRBJ2-5; 10 bases map to TRBD2. Per germline, CDR1 KGHDR and CDR2 SFDVKD. V lost 3 bases and J lost 4; bases outside the gene matches: 4. CDR3 length: 15 residues. As DNA, the CDR3 is TGTGCCACCAGTGATCCCGGGACTAGCGTAGAGACCCAGTACTTC. This gives the protein CATSDPGTSVETQYF.

V gene TRBV4-1 combines with J gene TRBJ1-5; 7 nucleotides line up with TRBD1. Unmatched junction bases numbered 10, after V lost 2 bases and J lost 6 bases. This CDR3 has 16 amino acids. Germline loops: CDR1 MGHRA, CDR2 YSYEKL. The CDR3 DNA is TGCGCCAGCAGCCAACTAAGAACAAGGGGGCCTCAGCCCCAGCATTTT. Encoded protein: CASSQLRTRGPQPQHF.

The chain couples TRBV12-3 or TRBV12-4 to TRBJ1-4; perhaps TRBD1 as D (6 bases). V lost 6 bases and J 6 bases, leaving 11 bases between the germline ends. The CDR3 has 13 amino acids. The CDR3 loop is CASSHTGYEKLFF. CDR3 bases: TGTGCCAGCAGCCACACAGGGTATGAAAAACTGTTTTTT.

The V and J genes are TRBV6-5 and TRBJ2-5; 9 bases match TRBD1. This CDR3 region has 14 residues. V lost 6 bases and J lost 4; bases outside the gene matches: 6. From germline, CDR1 is MNHEY and CDR2 SVGAGI. The CDR3 bases are TGTGCCAGCAGGCGGGACAGGGTGATAGAGACCCAGTACTTC. Translation gives CASRRDRVIETQYF.

The chain uses TRBV3-1 (or the pseudogene TRBV3-2) and TRBJ1-2; 7 bases map to TRBD1. The CDR3 runs to 18 residues. Germline values: CDR1 LGHDT, CDR2 YNNKEL (reference sequence). V dropped 4 bases and J dropped 0; count of bases not matched to a gene: 14. The CDR3 region has the DNA TGTGCCAGCAGCCGCACAGGGGTAGGAAGGGGTTCTAACTATGGCTACACCTTC. It codes for CASSRTGVGRGSNYGYTF.

This chain links TRBV6-5 with TRBJ1-2, with a possible D match to TRBD1 (6 bases). From germline, CDR1 is MNHEY and CDR2 SVGAGI. There are 14 residues in the CDR3. V shed 6 bases and J shed 4 bases, with 15 bases lying between them. CDR3 region: CASSPGDRSYGYTF. The CDR3 DNA follows: TGTGCCAGCAGCCCCGGTGACAGGTCCTATGGCTACACCTTC.

The rearrangement links TRBV30 to TRBJ1-1, with D perhaps matching TRBD1 (5 bases). The CDR3 spans 13 residues. The germline V gene encodes CDR1 GTSNPN and CDR2 SVGIG (reference sequence). The ends were cut back, 4 bases at V and 7 bases at J, with 16 bases in the middle. The CDR3 reads CAWTPRRRGEAFF. Written as DNA, the CDR3 is TGTGCCTGGACCCCCCGAAGGAGGGGTGAAGCTTTCTTT.

This chain connects TRBV11-2 to TRBJ1-1; D unresolved. Trimming left V 5 bases short and J 1 base short, with 11 bases between. Looked up from germline, CDR1 is SGHAT and CDR2 is FQNNGV. The CDR3 is 14 residues long. CDR3 protein: CASSLQYSNTEAFF. The CDR3 nucleotides are TGTGCCAGCAGCCTACAGTATTCGAACACTGAAGCTTTCTTT.

This clone appeared a single time. The chain has TRBV27 and TRBJ1-2, with D perhaps matching TRBD1 (6 bases). Germline V gene sequence: CDR1 MNHEY, CDR2 SMNVEV (reference sequence). The CDR3 has 15 residues. Trimming removed 0 bases at V and 4 bases at J, with 12 bases between. CDR3 DNA: TGTGCCAGCAGTTTATCCCCACAGGGCCCCTATGGCTACACCTTC. Residues: CASSLSPQGPYGYTF.